The present T cell receptor (beta chain) was sequenced within a study of CD8 T cells in Susac syndrome. The RNA, roughly 0.45 to 1 ug, was put through reverse transcription using random hexamers. Amplification of the TCR beta CDR3 was carried out by immunoSEQ multiplex PCR, which spanned a total of 54 Vbeta and 13 Jbeta segments. MiXCR, applied by TCRdb to the immunoSEQ multiplex PCR reads, yields one record per CDR3 protein. The sample contains about 47,000 distinct CDR3 sequences, 80% to 95% of which appear only once. Sequencing targeted TCR beta in blood CD8+ and CD4+ T cells. TEMRA cells were FACS-enriched, with CD8+ and CD4+ T cells isolated negatively. The source is a human donor in good health. Sequenced material: CD8+ T cells from PBMCs.

CDR3 sequence (DNA): TGCAGCGCCGGGACAGGGGAAAAACTGTTTTTT. It codes for CSAGTGEKLFF. The chain carries TRBV29-1 and TRBJ1-4, with 9 bases that match TRBD1. This CDR3 spans 11 amino acids. With 7 bases clipped from V and 8 bases from J, the junction kept 2 bases outside the gene matches. Germline V gene lookup returns CDR1 SQVTM and CDR2 ANQGSEA.